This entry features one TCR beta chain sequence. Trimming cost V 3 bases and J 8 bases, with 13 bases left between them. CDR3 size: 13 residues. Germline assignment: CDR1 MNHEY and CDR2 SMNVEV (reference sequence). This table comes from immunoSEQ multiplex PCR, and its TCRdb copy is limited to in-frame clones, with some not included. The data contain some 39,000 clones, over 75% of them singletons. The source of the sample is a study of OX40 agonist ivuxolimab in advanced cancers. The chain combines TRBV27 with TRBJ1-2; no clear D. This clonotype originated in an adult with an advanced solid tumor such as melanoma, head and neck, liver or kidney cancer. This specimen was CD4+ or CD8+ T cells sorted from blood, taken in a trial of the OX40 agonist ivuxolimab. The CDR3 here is CASSFGRWWGYTF. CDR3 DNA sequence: TGTGCCAGCAGTTTCGGGCGCTGGTGGGGCTACACCTTC.